This is a list of T cell receptor beta chains from one sample in a study of human thymus T cells. Assay: immunoSEQ multiplex PCR; the TCRdb copy retains only in-frame clones and omits some. This sample has around 120,000 clones; around 94% occur once, and the top ten carry 0.02% to 0.03%. Sequenced input: thymus tissue. These receptors were collected from a boy younger than two with a congenital heart defect but otherwise immunologically healthy. Both conserved end residues are part of each CDR3. A D gene is named only where the DNA matches it firmly.

-	TRBV9	TRBJ2-3	CASSVEGRTDTQYF
-	TRBV6-1	TRBJ2-7	CASSPQGGEQYF
TRBD2	TRBV6-5	TRBJ2-7	CASSYGLAGGSYEQYF
-	TRBV7-9	TRBJ1-2	CASSGVRTFPTRGYTF
TRBD1	TRBV5-6	TRBJ1-2	CASSFPDRGHGYTF
-	TRBV2	TRBJ2-7	CASSVPSYEQYF
-	TRBV28	TRBJ1-2	CASSSNLGVQELYGYTF
TRBD1	TRBV28	TRBJ2-3	CASPPWGTEYTDTQYF
-	TRBV10-3	TRBJ1-6	CAISGDPGPPLHF
-	TRBV4-3	TRBJ2-6	CASSQEAFSGANVLTF
-	TRBV29-1	TRBJ2-5	CSVAITETQYF
-	TRBV7-9	TRBJ1-1	CASSLSPGRAFF
-	TRBV4-2	TRBJ2-1	CASSQGKLDEQFF
TRBD2	TRBV10-3	TRBJ2-3	CAISESGLAGGTPSTDTQYF
TRBD1	TRBV14	TRBJ2-6	CASSQDTGDPVGGANVLTF
TRBD1	TRBV19	TRBJ2-7	CASSIWGQPYEQYF
-	TRBV5-1	TRBJ2-7	CASSLAQAVPYEQYF
-	TRBV28	TRBJ2-4	CASSFRAGTLKNIQYF
TRBD1	TRBV28	TRBJ1-5	CASSTGSRGMVHF
TRBD1	TRBV19	TRBJ2-7	CASSLRQGTYEQYF
-	TRBV5-5	TRBJ2-4	CASSLVHEAPTPKNIQYF
-	TRBV28	TRBJ2-7	CASGTLSAPVIHEQYF
TRBD1	TRBV7-9	TRBJ1-2	CASHRGYGYTF
TRBD2	TRBV5-1	TRBJ2-5	CASSLGLAEQETQYF